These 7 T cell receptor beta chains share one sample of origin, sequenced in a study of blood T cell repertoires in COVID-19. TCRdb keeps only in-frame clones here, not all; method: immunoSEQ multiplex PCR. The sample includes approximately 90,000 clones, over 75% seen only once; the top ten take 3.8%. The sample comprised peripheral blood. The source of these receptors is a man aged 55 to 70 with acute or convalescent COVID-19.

DNA for the CDR3: TGTGCCAGCAGCTTCGGGATTAGCGGCTACACCGGGGAGCTGTTTTTT. Its protein product is CASSFGISGYTGELFF. V gene TRBV11-2 combines with J gene TRBJ2-2; D perhaps matches TRBD2 (6 bases). V lost 3 bases to trimming and J lost 3 bases, with 14 bases between them. This CDR3 is 16 amino acids long. The V gene's germline CDR1 is SGHAT and CDR2 FQNNGV.

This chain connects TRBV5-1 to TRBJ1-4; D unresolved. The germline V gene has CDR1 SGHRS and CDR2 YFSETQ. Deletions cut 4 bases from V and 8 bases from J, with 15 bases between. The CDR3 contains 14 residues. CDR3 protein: CASSSGRRHEKLFF. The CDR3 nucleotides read TGCGCCAGCAGCAGCGGACGCCGGCACGAAAAACTGTTTTTT.

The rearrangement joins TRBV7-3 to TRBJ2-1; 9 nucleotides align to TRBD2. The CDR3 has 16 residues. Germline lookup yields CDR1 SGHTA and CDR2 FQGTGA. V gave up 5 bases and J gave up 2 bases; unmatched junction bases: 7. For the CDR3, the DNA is TGTGCCAGCAGCCGGGTGAGCGGGGGGACCTACAATGAGCAGTTCTTC. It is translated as CASSRVSGGTYNEQFF.

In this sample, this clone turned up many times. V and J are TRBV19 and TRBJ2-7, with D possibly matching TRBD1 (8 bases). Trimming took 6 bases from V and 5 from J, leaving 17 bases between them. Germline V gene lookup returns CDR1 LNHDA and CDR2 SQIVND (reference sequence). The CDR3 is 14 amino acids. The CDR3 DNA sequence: TGTGCCAGTAGCAGAGGACAGGGAGGGCACGAGCAGTACTTC. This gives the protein CASSRGQGGHEQYF.

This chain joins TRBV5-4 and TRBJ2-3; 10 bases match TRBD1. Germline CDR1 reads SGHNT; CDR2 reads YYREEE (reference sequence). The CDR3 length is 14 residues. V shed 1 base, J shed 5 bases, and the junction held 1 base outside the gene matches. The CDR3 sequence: CASSLWDRGDTQYF. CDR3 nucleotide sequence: TGTGCCAGCAGCTTGTGGGACAGGGGAGATACGCAGTATTTT.

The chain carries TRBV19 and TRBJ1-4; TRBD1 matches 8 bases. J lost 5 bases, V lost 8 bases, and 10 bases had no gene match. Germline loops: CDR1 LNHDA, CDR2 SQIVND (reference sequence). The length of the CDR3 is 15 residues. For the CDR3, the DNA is TGTGCCAGTGAAGCAAACAGGGGGAGCAATGAAAAACTGTTTTTT. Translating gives CASEANRGSNEKLFF.

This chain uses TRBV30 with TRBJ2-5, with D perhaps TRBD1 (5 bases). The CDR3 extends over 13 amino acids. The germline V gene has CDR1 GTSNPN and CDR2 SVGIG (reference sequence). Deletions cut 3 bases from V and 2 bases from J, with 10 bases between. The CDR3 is CAWRRGIQETQYF. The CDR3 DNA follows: TGTGCCTGGAGAAGGGGAATTCAAGAGACCCAGTACTTC.